The 13 T cell receptor beta chains in this list originate from one sample, sequenced in a study of cytomegalovirus exposure and HLA in healthy donors. PCR employed 60 Vbeta and 13 Jbeta primers. Clones were read by immunoSEQ multiplex PCR, and TCRdb kept only the in-frame ones, dropping some. The table records approximately 100,000 clones, around 72% of them present only once. The source material was PBMCs. The receptor source for this set is a male donor in good health and CMV-seronegative.

The rearrangement uses TRBV28 and TRBJ1-3, with D perhaps TRBD1 (6 bases). V lost 5 bases and J lost 2, with 16 bases in between. The CDR3 extends over 16 amino acids. In germline, CDR1 is MDHEN, CDR2 SYDVKM. This chain's CDR3 is CASSPGAGRAGNTIYF. Here the CDR3 DNA reads TGTGCCAGCAGTCCAGGGGCGGGGAGGGCTGGAAACACCATATATTTT.

The V call is TRBV19, the J call TRBJ2-5; 7 bases fit TRBD2. This CDR3 has 15 amino acids. In germline, CDR1 is LNHDA, CDR2 SQIVND (reference sequence). Here the CDR3 reads CATREASGPQETQYF. The CDR3 DNA follows: TGTGCTACACGAGAGGCTAGCGGACCTCAAGAGACCCAGTACTTC.

The DNA for the CDR3 is TGTGCCAGCAGCTTGAGCAGGTTACGCGAGCAGTACTTC. Translation gives CASSLSRLREQYF. The chain couples TRBV5-6 to TRBJ2-7; D is undetermined. Germline loops: CDR1 SGHDT, CDR2 YYEEEE. This CDR3 has 13 amino acids. Trimming left V 1 base short and J 6 bases short, with 11 bases between.

This clone came up a few times. The chain employs TRBV28 and TRBJ2-3, with TRBD1 matching over 7 bases. This CDR3 has 17 amino acids. Germline values: CDR1 MDHEN, CDR2 SYDVKM. The J segment lost 1 base and the V segment lost 5 bases, leaving 12 bases of the junction unmatched. This chain's CDR3 is CASSPLGQGVGTDTQYF. The CDR3 DNA is TGTGCCAGCAGTCCCTTGGGGCAGGGGGTTGGCACAGATACGCAGTATTTT. The variable domain in full, with the rest retrieved from reference TRBV28 and TRBJ2-3, is DVKVTQSSRYLVKRTGEKVFLECVQDMDHENMFWYRQDPGLGLRLIYFSYDVKMKEKGDIPEGYSVSREKKERFSLILESASTNQTSMYLCASSPLGQGVGTDTQYFGPGTRLTVL.

The rearrangement uses TRBV6-5 and TRBJ2-1; no clear D. CDR3 length: 11 residues. V was shortened by 2 bases and J by 10 bases, with 6 bases between the two germline ends. Germline lookup yields CDR1 MNHEY and CDR2 SVGAGI. CDR3: CASSYLAEQFF. As DNA, the CDR3 is TGTGCCAGCAGTTACCTGGCAGAGCAGTTCTTC.

This rearrangement joins TRBV6-6 to TRBJ2-7, with 7 bases fitting TRBD2. CDR1 is MNHNY, CDR2 SVGAGI, per germline (reference sequence). The CDR3 contains 14 residues. V shed 4 bases and J 1 base; nucleotides not matched to a gene: 4. The CDR3 region is CASSFPGGSYEQYF. The DNA for the CDR3 is TGTGCCAGCAGTTTTCCGGGAGGTTCCTACGAGCAGTACTTC.

This clone was seen a handful of times. V and J are TRBV11-2 and TRBJ1-1; perhaps TRBD1 as D (5 bases). Trimming took 1 base from V and 1 from J, leaving 7 bases between them. Germline CDR1 SGHAT, CDR2 FQNNGV. CDR3 length: 14 amino acids. Here the CDR3 reads CASSLGQGNTEAFF. CDR3 sequence (DNA): TGTGCCAGCAGCTTAGGGCAGGGGAACACTGAAGCTTTCTTT.

The rearrangement uses TRBV28 and TRBJ2-5; 9 nucleotides line up with TRBD1. Germline values: CDR1 MDHEN, CDR2 SYDVKM. The CDR3 runs to 16 residues. Unmatched junction bases numbered 6, after V lost 0 bases and J lost 4 bases. CDR3 loop: CASSLWDRGRPETQYF. Written as DNA, the CDR3 is TGTGCCAGCAGTTTATGGGACAGGGGTCGGCCAGAGACCCAGTACTTC. Together with reference TRBV28 and TRBJ2-5, the CDR3 gives the full variable domain: DVKVTQSSRYLVKRTGEKVFLECVQDMDHENMFWYRQDPGLGLRLIYFSYDVKMKEKGDIPEGYSVSREKKERFSLILESASTNQTSMYLCASSLWDRGRPETQYFGPGTRLLVL.

The sample holds one count of this clone. This chain joins TRBV28 and TRBJ1-6; 8 bases align to TRBD1. Germline trimming cut 4 bases from V and 11 bases from J; bases unmatched to any gene: 10. The V gene's germline CDR1 is MDHEN and CDR2 SYDVKM. The CDR3 loop spans 15 amino acids. CDR3 nucleotides: TGTGCCAGCAGTTCTCCGACAGGGGATCGGACACCCCTCCACTTT. Protein product: CASSSPTGDRTPLHF.

The chain couples TRBV19 to TRBJ2-5; the match to TRBD2 covers 11 bases. V lost 3 bases, J lost 5 bases, and 5 bases stayed unmatched. Looked up from germline, CDR1 is LNHDA and CDR2 is SQIVND (reference sequence). The CDR3 covers 15 residues. CDR3 residues: CASSITSGSGETQYF. The CDR3 DNA reads TGTGCCAGTAGTATTACTAGCGGGAGTGGTGAGACCCAGTACTTC. Variable domain in full (rest from reference TRBV19 and TRBJ2-5): DGGITQSPKYLFRKEGQNVTLSCEQNLNHDAMYWYRQDPGQGLRLIYYSQIVNDFQKGDIAEGYSVSREKKESFPLTVTSAQKNPTAFYLCASSITSGSGETQYFGPGTRLLVL.

The V gene is TRBV7-2, the J gene TRBJ2-1; the match to TRBD2 covers 9 bases. The V gene's germline CDR1 is SGHTA and CDR2 FQGNSA. The V gene end was trimmed by 6 bases and the J gene end by 2 bases; junction bases not matched to a gene: 5. There are 15 residues in the CDR3. CDR3 coding DNA: TGTGCCAGCAGGGAGACTAGCGGCCCCTACAATGAGCAGTTCTTC. Translation gives CASRETSGPYNEQFF.

This clone was seen more than once but under ten times. The genes are TRBV9 and TRBJ2-5; 8 nucleotides line up with TRBD1. This CDR3 is built from 15 residues. V lost 0 bases, J lost 3 bases, and 4 bases stayed unmatched. Germline V gene sequence: CDR1 SGDLS, CDR2 YYNGEE. In DNA form, the CDR3 reads TGTGCCAGCAGCGTAGAAGACAGGGGTAAAGAGACCCAGTACTTC. The encoded protein is CASSVEDRGKETQYF.

The chain joins TRBV4-1 to TRBJ2-1, with 14 bases identical to TRBD2. The CDR3 has 16 amino acids. The V gene end was trimmed by 4 bases and the J gene end by 8 bases; junction bases not matched to a gene: 7. From germline, CDR1 is MGHRA and CDR2 YSYEKL. For the CDR3, the DNA is TGCGCCAGCAGCCTAAGAGGGACTAGCGGGAGTTATGAGCAGTTCTTC. It is translated as CASSLRGTSGSYEQFF.